A selection of T cell receptor beta chains follows, all from one sample in a study of blood T cell repertoires in COVID-19. This table comes from immunoSEQ multiplex PCR, and its TCRdb copy is limited to in-frame clones, with some not included. The sample lists about 110,000 clones, about 79% occurring once. The sample taken for sequencing was peripheral blood. The receptors were gathered from a man at least 80 years old with COVID-19, enrolled during active disease. CDR3s include the opening cysteine and the closing phenylalanine or tryptophan. D genes are given only for firm matches. The size of a clone is reported for some rows only, either as once, few or many, or as a class for expanded clones.

D,size,V,J,CDR3,DNA
TRBD2,.,TRBV7-3,TRBJ2-1,CASSLSGLAGGGNEQFF,TGTGCCAGCAGCTTATCTGGACTAGCGGGAGGGGGGAATGAGCAGTTCTTC
.,few,TRBV5-6,TRBJ2-7,CASSLSAAGWSGDNEQYF,TGTGCCAGCAGCTTGAGCGCGGCGGGTTGGTCGGGAGATAACGAGCAGTACTTC
.,.,TRBV9,TRBJ2-1,CASSVAAGLGYNEQFF,TGTGCCAGCAGCGTAGCGGCAGGGTTGGGGTACAATGAGCAGTTCTTC
.,.,TRBV21-1,TRBJ1-4,CASSKVGRPDVVSGEKLFF,TGTGCCAGCAGCAAAGTCGGTCGCCCGGACGTGGTATCGGGGGAAAAACTGTTTTTT
TRBD1,few,TRBV19,TRBJ1-1,CASRGTGGTEAFF,TGTGCCAGTAGAGGGACAGGGGGGACTGAAGCTTTCTTT
.,few,TRBV7-9,TRBJ2-3,CASSKLGTDTQYF,TGTGCCAGCAGCAAACTAGGAACAGATACGCAGTATTTT
TRBD1,.,TRBV5-1,TRBJ2-5,CASSGGQGPWGQETQYF,TGCGCCAGCAGCGGCGGACAGGGTCCGTGGGGCCAAGAGACCCAGTACTTC
TRBD1,.,TRBV28,TRBJ2-5,CASSPGQSQETQYF,TGTGCCAGCAGTCCGGGACAGTCCCAAGAGACCCAGTACTTC
.,.,TRBV5-4,TRBJ1-1,CASSLSIQMNTEAFF,TGTGCCAGCAGCTTGTCGATACAGATGAACACTGAAGCTTTCTTT
.,.,TRBV25-1,TRBJ2-5,CASSDPRLQETQYF,TGTGCCAGCAGTGATCCCAGGCTCCAAGAGACCCAGTACTTC
TRBD1,.,TRBV29-1,TRBJ2-7,CSARDRDYEQYF,TGCAGCGCCCGGGACAGGGACTACGAGCAGTACTTC
.,.,TRBV7-3,TRBJ1-5,CASSTYKRGVQPQHF,TGTGCCAGCAGCACCTACAAGCGCGGGGTTCAGCCCCAGCATTTT
.,.,TRBV5-1,TRBJ1-1,CASSASGNTEAFF,TGCGCCAGCAGCGCCAGTGGGAACACTGAAGCTTTCTTT
TRBD2,.,TRBV7-2,TRBJ2-1,CASSLGGSPYNEQFF,TGTGCCAGCAGCTTGGGCGGGAGCCCCTACAATGAGCAGTTCTTC
.,.,TRBV5-6,TRBJ2-7,CASSFSGLLYEQYF,TGTGCCAGCAGCTTTTCGGGGTTGCTATACGAGCAGTACTTC
TRBD2,.,TRBV28,TRBJ2-1,CASSSLGLAASGGQFF,TGTGCCAGCAGTTCCCTCGGACTAGCGGCCTCCGGTGGGCAGTTCTTC
TRBD1,once,TRBV2,TRBJ2-2,CASNPGQAPGELFF,TGTGCCAGCAACCCGGGACAGGCGCCCGGGGAGCTGTTTTTT
.,.,TRBV9,TRBJ1-3,CASSAGGAGFSGNTIYF,TGTGCCAGCAGCGCAGGCGGTGCGGGGTTTTCTGGAAACACCATATATTTT
TRBD2,.,TRBV6-5,TRBJ2-7,CASSLVTSGRSYEQYF,TGTGCCAGCAGTTTAGTGACTAGCGGGAGATCGTACGAGCAGTACTTC
.,.,TRBV10-3,TRBJ1-1,CAISESRRGNTEAFF,TGTGCCATCAGTGAGTCGAGAAGGGGGAACACTGAAGCTTTCTTT
.,.,TRBV28,TRBJ1-2,CASSLEWEEWNGYTF,TGTGCCAGCAGTTTAGAGTGGGAGGAATGGAATGGCTACACCTTC
TRBD1,.,TRBV23-1,TRBJ2-1,CASSQRTGSYNEQFF,TGCGCCAGCAGTCAAAGGACAGGGAGTTACAATGAGCAGTTCTTC
TRBD2,.,TRBV9,TRBJ2-1,CASSGSLAGGHYNEQFF,TGTGCCAGCAGCGGCAGCCTAGCGGGAGGGCACTACAATGAGCAGTTCTTC
.,.,TRBV5-1,TRBJ2-5,CASSLATGQETQYF,TGCGCCAGCAGCTTGGCGACAGGACAAGAGACCCAGTACTTC
TRBD1,few,TRBV28,TRBJ2-7,CASSSTDRSHGGSYEQYF,TGTGCCAGCAGCTCCACGGACAGGTCTCATGGGGGCTCCTACGAGCAGTACTTC
TRBD2,.,TRBV2,TRBJ2-3,CASSLIGLAGVADTQYF,TGTGCCAGCAGCTTGATAGGACTAGCGGGAGTGGCAGATACGCAGTATTTT
TRBD1,.,TRBV6-2/TRBV6-3,TRBJ2-7,CASSYWQGVYEQYF,TGTGCCAGCAGTTACTGGCAGGGGGTGTACGAGCAGTACTTC
TRBD1,.,TRBV5-1,TRBJ2-5,CASSQDRGGETQYF,TGCGCCAGCAGCCAGGACAGGGGAGGAGAGACCCAGTACTTC